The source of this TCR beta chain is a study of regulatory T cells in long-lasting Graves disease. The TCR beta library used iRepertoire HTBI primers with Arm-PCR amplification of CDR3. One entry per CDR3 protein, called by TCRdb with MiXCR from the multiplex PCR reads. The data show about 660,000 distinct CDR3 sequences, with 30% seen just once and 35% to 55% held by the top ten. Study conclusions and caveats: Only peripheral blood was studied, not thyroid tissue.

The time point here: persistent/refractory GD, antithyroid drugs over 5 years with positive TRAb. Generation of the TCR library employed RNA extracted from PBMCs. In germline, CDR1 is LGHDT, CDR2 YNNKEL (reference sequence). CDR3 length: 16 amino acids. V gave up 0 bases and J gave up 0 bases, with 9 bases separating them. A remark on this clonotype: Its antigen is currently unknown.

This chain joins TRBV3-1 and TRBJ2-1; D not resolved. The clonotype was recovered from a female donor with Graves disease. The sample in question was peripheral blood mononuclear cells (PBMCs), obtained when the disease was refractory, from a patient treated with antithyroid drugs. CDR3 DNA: TGTGCCAGCAGCCAAGATTCGGGCCGCTCCTACAATGAGCAGTTCTTC. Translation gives CASSQDSGRSYNEQFF.